The 11 T cell receptor beta chains below come from one sample, sequenced in a study of technical replicates of blood from several donors. TCRdb's copy holds only in-frame clones and misses some; the assay was immunoSEQ multiplex PCR. The profile shows around 90,000 clones, around 94% of them singletons. Source material: T cells isolated from PBMCs. The source of these receptors is a human donor in good health.

The V gene is TRBV27, the J gene TRBJ1-1; no definite D call. Germline loops: CDR1 MNHEY, CDR2 SMNVEV (reference sequence). The CDR3 extends over 15 amino acids. The V end was cut by 6 bases, the J end by 3 bases, with 17 bases between. CDR3 in amino acids: CASSPDNLGDTEAFF. The CDR3 bases are TGTGCCAGCAGCCCAGATAATCTCGGAGACACTGAAGCTTTCTTT.

This chain links TRBV21-1 with TRBJ2-3; the D segment call TRBD2 is taken from the table without a DNA check. TRBV21-1 corresponds to a pseudogene. The CDR3 covers 13 residues. The CDR3 nucleotides are TGTGCCAGCAGTGAAAAGCGGGAGTGCCCGCAGTATTTT. Amino acids: CASSEKRECPQYF.

This chain connects TRBV4-1 to TRBJ2-5, with TRBD2 identical over 13 bases. This CDR3 is built from 15 residues. The J segment lost 9 bases and the V segment lost 5 bases, leaving 9 bases of the junction unmatched. Germline V CDR1 and CDR2: MGHRA, YSYEKL. The CDR3 nucleotides read TGCGCCAGCAGCGAAGGACTAGCGGGAGTGGAGGCCCAGTACTTC. It translates to CASSEGLAGVEAQYF.

The CDR3 nucleotides read TGTGCCAGCATTCCGGGACAGGGTAACGGCTACACCTTC. It specifies CASIPGQGNGYTF. The chain joins TRBV6-6 to TRBJ1-2; 9 nucleotides align to TRBD1. V was clipped by 7 bases and J by 8 bases; unmatched bases: 8. This CDR3 has 13 amino acids. CDR1 and CDR2 (germline): MNHNY, SVGAGI (reference sequence).

This rearrangement joins TRBV4-3 to TRBJ2-1, with D possibly TRBD2 on 5 matching bases. Germline assignment: CDR1 LGHNA and CDR2 YSLEER. The length of the CDR3 is 16 residues. V lost 4 bases and J lost 0, with 13 bases in between. The CDR3 coding sequence is TGCGCCAGCAGCCGGGGAGCGTCGAGCTCCTACAATGAGCAGTTCTTC. Protein: CASSRGASSSYNEQFF.

The chain links TRBV9 to TRBJ1-1, with a weak D call TRBD1 (5 bases). The ends were cut back, 4 bases at V and 5 bases at J, with 15 bases in the middle. CDR3 length: 14 amino acids. CDR1 and CDR2 (germline): SGDLS, YYNGEE. The CDR3 protein is CASSPGTTRTEAFF. The CDR3 bases are TGTGCCAGCAGCCCCGGGACTACAAGGACTGAAGCTTTCTTT.

The chain recombines TRBV4-2 with TRBJ2-3; 7 nucleotides line up with TRBD2. Per the germline V gene, CDR1 is LGHNA and CDR2 is YNFKEQ. V lost 0 bases to trimming and J lost 3 bases; unmatched junction nucleotides: 3. This CDR3 is 15 amino acids long. CDR3 DNA: TGTGCCAGCAGCCAAGATTCAGCGGGGACAGATACGCAGTATTTT. It is translated as CASSQDSAGTDTQYF.

The genes are TRBV5-4 and TRBJ2-3; 11 bases map to TRBD2. This CDR3 is 15 amino acids long. CDR1 and CDR2 from the germline V gene are SGHNT and YYREEE (reference sequence). V lost 0 bases and J lost 4; bases outside the gene matches: 1. CDR3 nucleotides: TGTGCCAGCAGCTTGGAGACTAGCGGGGCAGATACGCAGTATTTT. Protein product: CASSLETSGADTQYF.

The chain carries TRBV25-1 and TRBJ2-1; TRBD2 is a possible D gene (7 bases). The CDR3 is 14 amino acids. In germline, CDR1 is MGHDK, CDR2 SYGVNS. Trimming left V 6 bases short and J 7 bases short, with 16 bases between. The DNA of the CDR3 is TGTGCCAGCAGAAGGGGGTTCGGGGGGAATGAGCAGTTCTTC. Translation gives CASRRGFGGNEQFF.

The chain has TRBV4-2 and TRBJ2-1; D is perhaps TRBD1 (6 bases). CDR3 size: 16 residues. CDR1 LGHNA and CDR2 YNFKEQ come from the germline V gene. The V end lost 3 bases, the J end lost 0 bases, and 12 bases lay between the germline ends. The CDR3: CASSHSTGSSYNEQFF. DNA for the CDR3: TGTGCCAGCAGCCATAGTACAGGGAGCTCCTACAATGAGCAGTTCTTC.

This chain uses TRBV6-6 with TRBJ2-5; D is unclear. The V gene's germline CDR1 is MNHNY and CDR2 SVGAGI (reference sequence). The CDR3 consists of 11 residues. Deletions cut 7 bases from V and 1 base from J, with 4 bases between. The CDR3 loop reads CASTSQETQYF. CDR3 in DNA: TGTGCCAGCACCTCCCAAGAGACCCAGTACTTC.